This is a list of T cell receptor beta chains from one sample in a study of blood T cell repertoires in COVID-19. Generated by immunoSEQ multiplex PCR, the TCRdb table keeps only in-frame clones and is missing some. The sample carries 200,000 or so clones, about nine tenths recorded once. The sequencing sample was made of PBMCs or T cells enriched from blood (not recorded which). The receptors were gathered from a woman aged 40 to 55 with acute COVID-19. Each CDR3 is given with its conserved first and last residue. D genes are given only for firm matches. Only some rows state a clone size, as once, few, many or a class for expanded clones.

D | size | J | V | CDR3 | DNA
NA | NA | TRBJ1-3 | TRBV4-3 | CASSQGGAGNTIYF | TGCGCCAGCAGCCAAGGGGGAGCTGGAAACACCATATATTTT
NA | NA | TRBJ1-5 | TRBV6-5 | CASRPGTGNQPQHF | TGTGCCAGCAGGCCAGGGACTGGCAATCAGCCCCAGCATTTT
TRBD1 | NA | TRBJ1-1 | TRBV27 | CATRDRGYTEAFF | TGTGCCACCCGGGACAGGGGCTACACTGAAGCTTTCTTT
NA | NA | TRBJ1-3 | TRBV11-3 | CASSLGASPGNTIYF | TGTGCCAGCAGCTTGGGGGCATCCCCTGGAAACACCATATATTTT
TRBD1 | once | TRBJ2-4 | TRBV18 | CASSDRVNIQYF | TGTGCCAGCTCCGACAGGGTTAACATTCAGTACTTC
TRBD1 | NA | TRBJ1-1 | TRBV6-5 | CASSYSSRTGNTEAFF | TGTGCCAGCAGTTACTCCTCCCGGACAGGGAACACTGAAGCTTTCTTT
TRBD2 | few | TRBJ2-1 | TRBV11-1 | CASSPWGGVNEQFF | TGTGCCAGCAGCCCCTGGGGAGGGGTCAATGAGCAGTTCTTC
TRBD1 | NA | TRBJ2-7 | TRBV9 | CASSPGTAYSYEQYF | TGTGCCAGCAGCCCCGGGACAGCCTACTCCTACGAGCAGTACTTC
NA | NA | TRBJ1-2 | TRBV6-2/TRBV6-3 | CASSPGGYGYTF | TGTGCCAGCAGCCCCGGGGGCTATGGCTACACCTTC
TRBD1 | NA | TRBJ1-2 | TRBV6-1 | CASSGKQGASANYGYTF | TGTGCCAGCAGTGGAAAACAGGGGGCCTCAGCTAACTATGGCTACACCTTC
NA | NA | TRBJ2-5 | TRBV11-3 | CASSHNREETQYF | TGTGCCAGCAGCCATAACAGGGAAGAGACCCAGTACTTC
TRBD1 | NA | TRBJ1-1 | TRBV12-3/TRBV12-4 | CASRRGQDVRAFF | TGTGCCAGCAGGAGAGGACAGGACGTGCGAGCTTTCTTT
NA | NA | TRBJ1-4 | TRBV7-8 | CASTSVETNEKLFF | TGTGCCAGCACTAGCGTCGAAACTAATGAAAAACTGTTTTTT
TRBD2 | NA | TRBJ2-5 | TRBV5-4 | CASRVGLAGDTGQETQYF | TGTGCCAGCAGGGTTGGACTAGCGGGGGACACGGGCCAAGAGACCCAGTACTTC
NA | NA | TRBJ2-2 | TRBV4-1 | CASSQDRASFPGELFF | TGCGCCAGCAGCCAAGATAGAGCTAGCTTTCCCGGGGAGCTGTTTTTT
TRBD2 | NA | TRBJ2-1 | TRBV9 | CASSVAGGTVDEQFF | TGTGCCAGCAGCGTGGCGGGGGGGACTGTCGATGAGCAGTTCTTC
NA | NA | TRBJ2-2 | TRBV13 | CASSLIDRDTGELFF | TGTGCCAGCAGCTTAATCGACAGAGACACCGGGGAGCTGTTTTTT
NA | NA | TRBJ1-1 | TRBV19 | CASSTITSGVTEAFF | TGTGCCAGTAGCACCATCACGTCAGGGGTCACTGAAGCTTTCTTT
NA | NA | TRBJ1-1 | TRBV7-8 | CASSLGLSNTEAFF | TGTGCCAGCAGCTTAGGCCTATCGAACACTGAAGCTTTCTTT
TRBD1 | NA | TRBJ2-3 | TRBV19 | CASSDRGGADTQYF | TGTGCCAGTAGCGACAGGGGGGGAGCAGATACGCAGTATTTT
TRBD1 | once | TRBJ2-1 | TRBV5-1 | CASSRLSGQGSNNEQFF | TGCGCCAGCAGCCGTTTATCGGGACAGGGGTCGAACAATGAGCAGTTCTTC
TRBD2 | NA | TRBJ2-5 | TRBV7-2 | CASSLGGQAGGQETQYF | TGTGCCAGCAGCTTGGGGGGCCAAGCGGGGGGCCAAGAGACCCAGTACTTC
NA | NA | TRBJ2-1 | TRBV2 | CASSDMGVVIDNEQFF | TGTGCCAGCAGTGATATGGGAGTCGTGATCGACAATGAGCAGTTCTTC
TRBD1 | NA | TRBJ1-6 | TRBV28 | CASSLYRTGTSPLHF | TGTGCCAGCAGTTTGTATCGGACAGGGACCTCACCCCTCCACTTT
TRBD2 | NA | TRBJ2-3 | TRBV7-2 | CASSFFGRGSTDTQYF | TGTGCCAGCAGTTTCTTTGGGCGGGGGAGCACAGATACGCAGTATTTT
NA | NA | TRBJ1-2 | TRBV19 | CASSRAVGVRDSNPVNYGYTF | TGTGCCAGTAGTCGGGCGGTGGGAGTCCGGGACTCCAACCCGGTGAACTATGGCTACACCTTC
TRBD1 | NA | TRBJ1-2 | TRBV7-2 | CASSYGLVGGNYGYTF | TGTGCCAGCAGCTACGGGTTGGTAGGGGGCAACTATGGCTACACCTTC
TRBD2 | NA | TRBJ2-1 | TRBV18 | CASSPRLAGAYNEQFF | TGTGCCAGCTCACCTCGACTAGCGGGAGCCTACAATGAGCAGTTCTTC
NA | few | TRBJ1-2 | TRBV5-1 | CASSGFRGDANYGYTF | TGCGCCAGCAGTGGTTTCCGGGGGGATGCTAACTATGGCTACACCTTC
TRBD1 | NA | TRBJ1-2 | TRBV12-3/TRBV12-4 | CASSWTGLYGYTF | TGTGCCAGCAGTTGGACAGGGTTATATGGCTACACCTTC
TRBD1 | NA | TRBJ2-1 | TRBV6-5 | CASSSALGQGYEQFF | TGTGCCAGCAGTTCTGCGCTGGGACAGGGGTATGAGCAGTTCTTC
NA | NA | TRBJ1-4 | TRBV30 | CAWSSIQPNEKLFF | TGTGCCTGGAGTAGTATACAGCCCAATGAAAAACTGTTTTTT
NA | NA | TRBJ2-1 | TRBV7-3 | CASSLPVGVNDNEQFF | TGTGCCAGCAGCCTCCCTGTCGGGGTGAACGACAATGAGCAGTTCTTC
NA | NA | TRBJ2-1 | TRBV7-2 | CASSLGVGRGNEQFF | TGTGCCAGCAGCTTAGGAGTAGGACGGGGCAATGAGCAGTTCTTC
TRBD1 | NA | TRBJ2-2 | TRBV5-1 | CASSLATGETGELFF | TGCGCCAGCAGCTTGGCGACAGGGGAAACCGGGGAGCTGTTTTTT
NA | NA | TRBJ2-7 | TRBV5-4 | CASSSMDSSPSYEQYF | TGTGCCAGCAGCTCAATGGACAGTTCCCCCTCCTACGAGCAGTACTTC
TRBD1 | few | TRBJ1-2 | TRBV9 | CASSPGQGVYGYTF | TGTGCCAGCAGCCCCGGACAGGGTGTTTATGGCTACACCTTC
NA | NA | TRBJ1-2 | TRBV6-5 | CASSYSTGGYTF | TGTGCCAGCAGTTACTCGACGGGTGGCTACACCTTC
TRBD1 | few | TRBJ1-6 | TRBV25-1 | CASSVRGLDSPLHF | TGTGCCAGCAGTGTCAGGGGGCTGGATTCACCCCTCCACTTT
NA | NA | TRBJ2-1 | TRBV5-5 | CASNANYNEQFF | TGTGCCAGCAACGCTAACTACAATGAGCAGTTCTTC
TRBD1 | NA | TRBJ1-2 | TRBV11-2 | CASSFTGGRVGYTF | TGTGCCAGCAGCTTTACAGGGGGCCGGGTTGGCTACACCTTC
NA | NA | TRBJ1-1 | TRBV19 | CASSQIVDTEAFF | TGTGCCAGTAGCCAAATAGTGGACACTGAAGCTTTCTTT